This record concerns one TCR beta chain sequence. What it recognizes is unknown. TCRdb re-called the RT-PCR reads through MiXCR, storing one row per CDR3 protein. Of 400,000 to 650,000 distinct CDR3 sequences in the sample, 6.5% to 8% were seen once. The data derive from a study of response to subunit inactivated influenza vaccine. Notes on the study in general: That few new T cells are recruited by each seasonal influenza vaccination was the authors' suggestion.

The ends were cut back, 0 bases at V and 5 bases at J, with 10 bases in the middle. Germline values: CDR1 KGHSY, CDR2 FQNENV. The length of the CDR3 is 14 residues. The specimen comprised PBMCs from blood, sampled 23 months after vaccination. The J gene is TRBJ1-2, the V gene TRBV16; D may be TRBD1 (5 bases). This receptor was identified in a man between 50 and 69 years old who received an inactivated influenza vaccine. The CDR3 DNA sequence: TGTGCCAGCAGCCAATCCGCTGGGGGTTATGGCTACACCTTC. Translation gives CASSQSAGGYGYTF.